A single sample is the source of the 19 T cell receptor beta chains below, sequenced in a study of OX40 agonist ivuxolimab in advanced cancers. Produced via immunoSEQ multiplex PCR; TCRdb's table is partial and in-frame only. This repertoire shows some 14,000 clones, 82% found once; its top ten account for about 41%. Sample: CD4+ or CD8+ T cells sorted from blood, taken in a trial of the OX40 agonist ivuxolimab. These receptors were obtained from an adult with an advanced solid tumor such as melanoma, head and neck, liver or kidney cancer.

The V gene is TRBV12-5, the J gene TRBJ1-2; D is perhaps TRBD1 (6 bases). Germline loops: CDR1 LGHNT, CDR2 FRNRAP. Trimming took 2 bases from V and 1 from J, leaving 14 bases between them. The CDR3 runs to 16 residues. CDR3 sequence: CASGLPRTAVNYGYTF. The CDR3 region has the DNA TGTGCTAGTGGTTTGCCACGGACAGCCGTTAACTATGGCTACACCTTC.

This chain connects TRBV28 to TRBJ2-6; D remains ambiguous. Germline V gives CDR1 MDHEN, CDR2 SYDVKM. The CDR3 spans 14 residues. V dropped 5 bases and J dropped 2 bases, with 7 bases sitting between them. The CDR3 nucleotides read TGTGCCAGCAGTAATAGGGCTGGGGCCAACGTCCTGACTTTC. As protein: CASSNRAGANVLTF.

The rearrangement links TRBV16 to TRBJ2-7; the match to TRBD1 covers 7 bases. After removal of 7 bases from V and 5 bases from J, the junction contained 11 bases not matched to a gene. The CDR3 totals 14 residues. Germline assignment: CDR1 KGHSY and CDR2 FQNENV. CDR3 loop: CASTPTNRGDEQYF. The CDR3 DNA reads TGTGCCAGCACACCAACCAACAGGGGAGACGAGCAGTACTTC.

The CDR3 DNA follows: TGTGCCAGCAGTTACAGGGGGGCAGTTGAGGCTTTCTTT. Protein sequence: CASSYRGAVEAFF. J is TRBJ1-1 and V is TRBV6-6; weak D call: TRBD1 (6 bases). The V and J ends lost 2 bases and 11 bases respectively, with 15 bases between them. There are 13 residues in the CDR3. CDR1 and CDR2 (germline): MNHNY, SVGAGI (reference sequence).

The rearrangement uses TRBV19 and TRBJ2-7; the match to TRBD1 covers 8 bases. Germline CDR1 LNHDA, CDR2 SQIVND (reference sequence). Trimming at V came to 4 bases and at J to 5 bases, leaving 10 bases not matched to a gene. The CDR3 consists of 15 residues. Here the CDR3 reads CASSTPSDRDHEQYF. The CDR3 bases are TGTGCCAGTAGTACCCCCTCGGACAGGGACCACGAGCAGTACTTC.

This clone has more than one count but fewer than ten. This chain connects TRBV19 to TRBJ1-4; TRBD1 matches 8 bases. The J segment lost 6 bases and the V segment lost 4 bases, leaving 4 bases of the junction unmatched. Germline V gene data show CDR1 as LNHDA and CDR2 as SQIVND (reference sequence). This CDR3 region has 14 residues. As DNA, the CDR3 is TGTGCCAGTAGTAGAGGACAGGGATATGAAAAACTGTTTTTT. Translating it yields CASSRGQGYEKLFF.

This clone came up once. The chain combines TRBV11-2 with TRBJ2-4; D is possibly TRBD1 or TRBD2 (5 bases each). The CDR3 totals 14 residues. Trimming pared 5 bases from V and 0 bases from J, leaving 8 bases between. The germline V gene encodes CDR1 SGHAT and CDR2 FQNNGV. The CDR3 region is CASSQGPAKNIQYF. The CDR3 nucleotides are TGTGCCAGCAGCCAGGGACCAGCCAAAAACATTCAGTACTTC.

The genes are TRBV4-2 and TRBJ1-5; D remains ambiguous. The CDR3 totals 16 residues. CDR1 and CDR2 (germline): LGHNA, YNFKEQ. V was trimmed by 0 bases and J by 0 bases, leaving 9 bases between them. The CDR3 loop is CASSQELDHSNQPQHF. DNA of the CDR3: TGTGCCAGCAGCCAAGAACTGGATCATAGCAATCAGCCCCAGCATTTT.

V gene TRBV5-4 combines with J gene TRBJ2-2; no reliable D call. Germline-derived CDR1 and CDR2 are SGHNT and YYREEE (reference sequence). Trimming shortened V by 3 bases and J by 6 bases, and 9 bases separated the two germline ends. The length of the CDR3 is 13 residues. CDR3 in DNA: TGTGCCAGCAGCTCCCCCCGAGCCGGGGAGCTGTTTTTT. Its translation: CASSSPRAGELFF.

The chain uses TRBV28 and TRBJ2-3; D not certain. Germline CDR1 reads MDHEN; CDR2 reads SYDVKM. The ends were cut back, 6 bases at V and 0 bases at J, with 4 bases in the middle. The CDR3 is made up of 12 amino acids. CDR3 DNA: TGTGCCAGCAGCTGGAGCACAGATACGCAGTATTTT. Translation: CASSWSTDTQYF.

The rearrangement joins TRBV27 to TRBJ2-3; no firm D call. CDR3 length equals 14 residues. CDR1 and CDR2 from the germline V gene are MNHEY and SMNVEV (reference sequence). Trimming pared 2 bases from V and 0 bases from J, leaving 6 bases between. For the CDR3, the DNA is TGTGCCAGCAGTTTAGCCAGGAGCACAGATACGCAGTATTTT. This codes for CASSLARSTDTQYF.

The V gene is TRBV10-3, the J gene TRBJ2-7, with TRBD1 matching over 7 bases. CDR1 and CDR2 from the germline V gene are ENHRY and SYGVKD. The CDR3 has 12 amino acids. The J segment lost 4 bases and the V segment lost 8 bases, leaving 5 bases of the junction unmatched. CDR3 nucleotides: TGTGCCATCCGAACAGGGGTATACGAGCAGTACTTC. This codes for CAIRTGVYEQYF.

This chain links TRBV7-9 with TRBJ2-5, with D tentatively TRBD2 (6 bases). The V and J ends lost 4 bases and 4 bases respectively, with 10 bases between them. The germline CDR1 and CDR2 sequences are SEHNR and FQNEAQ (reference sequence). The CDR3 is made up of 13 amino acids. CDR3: CASSSGGVETQYF. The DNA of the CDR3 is TGTGCCAGCAGCTCCGGAGGGGTAGAGACCCAGTACTTC.

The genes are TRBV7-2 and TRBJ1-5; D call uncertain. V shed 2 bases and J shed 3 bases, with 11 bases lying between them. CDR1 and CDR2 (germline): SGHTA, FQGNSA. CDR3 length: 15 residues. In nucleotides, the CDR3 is TGTGCCAGCAGCTTAACCGAACACCCCAATCAGCCCCAGCATTTT. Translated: CASSLTEHPNQPQHF.

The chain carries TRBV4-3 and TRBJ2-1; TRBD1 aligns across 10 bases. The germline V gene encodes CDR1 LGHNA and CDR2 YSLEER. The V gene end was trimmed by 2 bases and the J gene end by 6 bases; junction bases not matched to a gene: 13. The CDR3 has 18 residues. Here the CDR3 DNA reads TGCGCCAGCAGCCAAACTCCCCCCGGGACAGGGGTTGGCAATGAGCAGTTCTTC. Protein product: CASSQTPPGTGVGNEQFF.

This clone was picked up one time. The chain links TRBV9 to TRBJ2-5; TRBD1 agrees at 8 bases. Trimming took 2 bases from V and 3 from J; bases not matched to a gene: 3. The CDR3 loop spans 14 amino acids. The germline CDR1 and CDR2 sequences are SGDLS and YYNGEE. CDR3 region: CASSVMDREETQYF. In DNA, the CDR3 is TGTGCCAGCAGCGTCATGGACAGGGAAGAGACCCAGTACTTC.

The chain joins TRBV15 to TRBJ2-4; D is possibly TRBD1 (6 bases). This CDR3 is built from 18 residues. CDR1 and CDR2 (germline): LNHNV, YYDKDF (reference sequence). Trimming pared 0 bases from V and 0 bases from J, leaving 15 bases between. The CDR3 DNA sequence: TGTGCCACCAGCAGAGAAGGACAGTTTAGTTTAGCCAAAAACATTCAGTACTTC. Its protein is CATSREGQFSLAKNIQYF.

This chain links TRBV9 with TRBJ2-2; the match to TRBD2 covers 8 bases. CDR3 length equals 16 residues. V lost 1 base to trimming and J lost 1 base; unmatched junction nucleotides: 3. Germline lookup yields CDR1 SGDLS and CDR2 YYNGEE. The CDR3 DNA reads TGTGCCAGCAGCGTACCGGGGGGGAAGAACACCGGGGAGCTGTTTTTT. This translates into CASSVPGGKNTGELFF.

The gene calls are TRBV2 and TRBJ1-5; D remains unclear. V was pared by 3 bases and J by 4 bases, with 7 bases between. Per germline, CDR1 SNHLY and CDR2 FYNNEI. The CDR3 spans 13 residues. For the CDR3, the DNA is TGTGCCAGCAGTGATAATGGAAATCAGCCCCAGCATTTT. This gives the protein CASSDNGNQPQHF.